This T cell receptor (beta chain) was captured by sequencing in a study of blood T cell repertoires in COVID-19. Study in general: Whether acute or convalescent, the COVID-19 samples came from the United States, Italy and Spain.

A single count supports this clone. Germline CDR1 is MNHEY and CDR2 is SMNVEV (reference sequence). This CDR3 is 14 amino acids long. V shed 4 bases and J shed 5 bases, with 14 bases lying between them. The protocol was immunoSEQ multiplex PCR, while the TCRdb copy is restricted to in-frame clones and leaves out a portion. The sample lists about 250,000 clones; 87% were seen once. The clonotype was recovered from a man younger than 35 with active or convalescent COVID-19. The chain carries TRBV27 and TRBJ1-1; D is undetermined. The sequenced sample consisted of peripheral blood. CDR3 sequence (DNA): TGTGCCAGCAGTTCTCGGGGAGTGAGAACTGAAGCTTTCTTT. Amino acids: CASSSRGVRTEAFF.